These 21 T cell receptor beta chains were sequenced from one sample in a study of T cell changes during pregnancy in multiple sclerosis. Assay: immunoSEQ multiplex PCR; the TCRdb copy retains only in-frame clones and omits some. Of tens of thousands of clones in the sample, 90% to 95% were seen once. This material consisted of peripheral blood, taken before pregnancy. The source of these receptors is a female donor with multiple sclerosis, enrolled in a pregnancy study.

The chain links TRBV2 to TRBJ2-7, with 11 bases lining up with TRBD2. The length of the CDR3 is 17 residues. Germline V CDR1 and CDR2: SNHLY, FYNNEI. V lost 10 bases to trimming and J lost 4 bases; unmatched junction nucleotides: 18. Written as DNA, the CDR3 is TGTGCCACCTCCCCGCTTAGCGGGGGGGTGAAAGGATACGAGCAGTACTTC. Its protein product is CATSPLSGGVKGYEQYF.

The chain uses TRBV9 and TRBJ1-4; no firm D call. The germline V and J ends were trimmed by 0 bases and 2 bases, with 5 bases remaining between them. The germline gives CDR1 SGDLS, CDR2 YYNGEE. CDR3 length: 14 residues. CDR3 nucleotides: TGTGCCAGCAGCGTAGGGGAGACTAATGAAAAACTGTTTTTT. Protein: CASSVGETNEKLFF. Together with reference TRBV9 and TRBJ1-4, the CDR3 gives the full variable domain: DSGVTQTPKHLITATGQRVTLRCSPRSGDLSVYWYQQSLDQGLQFLIQYYNGEERAKGNILERFSAQQFPDLHSELNLSSLELGDSALYFCASSVGETNEKLFFGSGTQLSVL.

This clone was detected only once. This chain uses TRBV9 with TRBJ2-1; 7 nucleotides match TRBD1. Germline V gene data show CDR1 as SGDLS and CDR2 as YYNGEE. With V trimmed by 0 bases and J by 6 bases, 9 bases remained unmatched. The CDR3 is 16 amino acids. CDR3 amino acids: CASSVEARQGFNEQFF. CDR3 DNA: TGTGCCAGCAGCGTAGAAGCGAGACAGGGTTTCAATGAGCAGTTCTTC.

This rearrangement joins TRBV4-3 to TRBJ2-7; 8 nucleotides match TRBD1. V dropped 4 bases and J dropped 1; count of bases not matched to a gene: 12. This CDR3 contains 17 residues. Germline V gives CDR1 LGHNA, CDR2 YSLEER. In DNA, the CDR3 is TGCGCCAGCAGCCCAGGGGGGAGCCGGACAGGGTCCTACGAGCAGTACTTC. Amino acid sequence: CASSPGGSRTGSYEQYF.

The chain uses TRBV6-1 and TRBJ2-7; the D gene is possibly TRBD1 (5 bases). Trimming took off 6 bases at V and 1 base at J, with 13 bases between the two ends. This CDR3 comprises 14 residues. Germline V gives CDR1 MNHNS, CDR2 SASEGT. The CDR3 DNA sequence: TGTGCCAGCAGCTTGAAACAGGCTTCCTACGAGCAGTACTTC. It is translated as CASSLKQASYEQYF.

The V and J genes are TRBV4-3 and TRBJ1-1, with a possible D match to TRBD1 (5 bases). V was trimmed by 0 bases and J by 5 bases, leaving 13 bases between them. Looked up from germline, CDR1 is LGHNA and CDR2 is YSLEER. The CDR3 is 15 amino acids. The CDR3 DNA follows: TGCGCCAGCAGCCAAGAAAACGGGGGGGTTACTGAAGCTTTCTTT. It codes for CASSQENGGVTEAFF.

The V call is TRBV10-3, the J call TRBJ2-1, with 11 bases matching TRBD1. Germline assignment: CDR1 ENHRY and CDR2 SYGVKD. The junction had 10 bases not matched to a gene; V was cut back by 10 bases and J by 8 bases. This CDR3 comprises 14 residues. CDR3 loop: CATAGTGGGDEQFF. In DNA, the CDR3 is TGTGCCACCGCCGGGACAGGGGGAGGTGATGAGCAGTTCTTC.

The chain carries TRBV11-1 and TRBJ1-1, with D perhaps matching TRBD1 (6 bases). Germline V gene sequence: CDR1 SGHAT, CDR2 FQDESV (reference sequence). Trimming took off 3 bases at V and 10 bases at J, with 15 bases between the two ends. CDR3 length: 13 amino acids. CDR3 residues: CASSFRGPRTAFF. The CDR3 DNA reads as TGTGCCAGCAGCTTCAGGGGACCCCGTACAGCTTTCTTT.

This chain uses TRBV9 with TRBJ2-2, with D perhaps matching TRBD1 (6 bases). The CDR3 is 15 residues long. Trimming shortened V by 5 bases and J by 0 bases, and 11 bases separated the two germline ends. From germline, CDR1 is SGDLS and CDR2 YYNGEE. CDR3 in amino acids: CASSTGQTNTGELFF. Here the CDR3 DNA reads TGTGCCAGCAGTACCGGACAGACGAACACCGGGGAGCTGTTTTTT. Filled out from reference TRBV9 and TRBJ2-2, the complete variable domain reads DSGVTQTPKHLITATGQRVTLRCSPRSGDLSVYWYQQSLDQGLQFLIQYYNGEERAKGNILERFSAQQFPDLHSELNLSSLELGDSALYFCASSTGQTNTGELFFGEGSRLTVL.

The CDR3 is CASSGRDRASEQYF. CDR3 sequence (DNA): TGTGCCAGCTCAGGGCGGGACAGGGCATCCGAGCAGTACTTC. V and J are TRBV18 and TRBJ2-7; 9 bases are shared with TRBD1. CDR1 and CDR2 (germline): KGHSH, LQKENI. With 5 bases clipped from V and 6 bases from J, the junction kept 8 bases outside the gene matches. The CDR3 covers 14 residues.

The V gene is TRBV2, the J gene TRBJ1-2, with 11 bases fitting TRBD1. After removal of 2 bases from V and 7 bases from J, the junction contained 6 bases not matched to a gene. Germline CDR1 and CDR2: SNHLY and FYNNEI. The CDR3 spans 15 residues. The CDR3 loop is CASSELDRGRGGYTF. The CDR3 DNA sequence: TGTGCCAGCAGTGAATTGGACAGGGGGCGTGGTGGCTACACCTTC. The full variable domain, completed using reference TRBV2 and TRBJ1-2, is EPEVTQTPSHQVTQMGQEVILRCVPISNHLYFYWYRQILGQKVEFLVSFYNNEISEKSEIFDDQFSVERPDGSNFTLKIRSTKLEDSAMYFCASSELDRGRGGYTFGSGTRLTVV.

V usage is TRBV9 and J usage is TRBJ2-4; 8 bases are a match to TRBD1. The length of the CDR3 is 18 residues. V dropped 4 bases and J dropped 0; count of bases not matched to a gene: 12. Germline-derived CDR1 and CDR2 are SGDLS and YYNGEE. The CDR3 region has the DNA TGTGCCAGCAGCCCTGCTCTGACGACAGGGGTAGCCAAAAACATTCAGTACTTC. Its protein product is CASSPALTTGVAKNIQYF.

The CDR3 bases are TGTGCCAGCTCACCACCGGGGACAGTCTACGAGCAGTACTTC. As protein: CASSPPGTVYEQYF. V is TRBV18 and J is TRBJ2-7; TRBD1 matches 7 bases. The V and J ends lost 0 bases and 3 bases, in that order; junction bases with no gene match: 2. The CDR3 is made up of 14 amino acids. The V gene's germline CDR1 is KGHSH and CDR2 LQKENI. The full variable domain, with the rest looked up from reference TRBV18 and TRBJ2-7, is NAGVMQNPRHLVRRRGQEARLRCSPMKGHSHVYWYRQLPEEGLKFMVYLQKENIIDESGMPKERFSAEFPKEGPSILRIQQVVRGDSAAYFCASSPPGTVYEQYFGPGTRLTVT.

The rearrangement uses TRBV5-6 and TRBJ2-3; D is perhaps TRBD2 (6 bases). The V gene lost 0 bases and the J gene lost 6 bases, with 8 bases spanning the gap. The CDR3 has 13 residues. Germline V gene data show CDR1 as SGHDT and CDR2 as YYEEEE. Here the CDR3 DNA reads TGTGCCAGCAGCTTGGAACGGGGGGATACGCAGTATTTT. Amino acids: CASSLERGDTQYF. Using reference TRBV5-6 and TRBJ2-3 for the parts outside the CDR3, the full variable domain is DAGVTQSPTHLIKTRGQQVTLRCSPKSGHDTVSWYQQALGQGPQFIFQYYEEEERQRGNFPDRFSGHQFPNYSSELNVNALLLGDSALYLCASSLERGDTQYFGPGTRLTVL.

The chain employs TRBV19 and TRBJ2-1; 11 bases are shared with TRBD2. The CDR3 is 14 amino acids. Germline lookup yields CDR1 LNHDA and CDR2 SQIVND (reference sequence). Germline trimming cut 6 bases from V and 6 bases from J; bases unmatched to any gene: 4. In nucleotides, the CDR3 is TGTGCCAGTAGACTAGCGGGGGCTACCAATGAGCAGTTCTTC. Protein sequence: CASRLAGATNEQFF.

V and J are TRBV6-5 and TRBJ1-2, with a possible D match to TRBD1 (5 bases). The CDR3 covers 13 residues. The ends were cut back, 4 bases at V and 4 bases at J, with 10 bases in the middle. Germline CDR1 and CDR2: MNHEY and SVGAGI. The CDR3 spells CASSSDSTYGYTF. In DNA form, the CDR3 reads TGTGCCAGCAGTTCTGACAGCACCTATGGCTACACCTTC.

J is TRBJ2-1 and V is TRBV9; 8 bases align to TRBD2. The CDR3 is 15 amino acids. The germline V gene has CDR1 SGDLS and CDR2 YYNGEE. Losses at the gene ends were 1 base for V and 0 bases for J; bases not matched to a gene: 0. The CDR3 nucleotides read TGTGCCAGCAGCGTAAGCGGGAGCTCCTACAATGAGCAGTTCTTC. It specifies CASSVSGSSYNEQFF.

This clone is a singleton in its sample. The DNA for the CDR3 is TGTGCCAGCAGCTTAGGAGCGTACGAGCAGTACTTC. It encodes CASSLGAYEQYF. The J gene is TRBJ2-7, the V gene TRBV11-1; D not certain. V dropped 1 base and J dropped 4 bases, with 5 bases sitting between them. There are 12 residues in the CDR3. Germline CDR1 SGHAT, CDR2 FQDESV (reference sequence). Drawing the rest from reference TRBV11-1 and TRBJ2-7, the complete variable domain is EAEVAQSPRYKITEKSQAVAFWCDPISGHATLYWYRQILGQGPELLVQFQDESVVDDSQLPKDRFSAERLKGVDSTLKIQPAELGDSAMYLCASSLGAYEQYFGPGTRLTVT.

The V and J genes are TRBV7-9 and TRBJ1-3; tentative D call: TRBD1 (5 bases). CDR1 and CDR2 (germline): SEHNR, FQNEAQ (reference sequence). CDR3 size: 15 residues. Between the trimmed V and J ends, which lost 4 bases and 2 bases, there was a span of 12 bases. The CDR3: CASSSAWGAGNTIYF. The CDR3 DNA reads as TGTGCCAGCAGCTCCGCCTGGGGGGCTGGAAACACCATATATTTT. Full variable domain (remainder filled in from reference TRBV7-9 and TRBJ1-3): DTGVSQNPRHKITKRGQNVTFRCDPISEHNRLYWYRQTLGQGPEFLTYFQNEAQLEKSRLLSDRFSAERPKGSFSTLEIQRTEQGDSAMYLCASSSAWGAGNTIYFGEGSWLTVV.

The DNA of the CDR3 is TGTGCCAGCAGTTCACAGTCTGAAGCTTTCTTT. Its protein product is CASSSQSEAFF. The J gene is TRBJ1-1, the V gene TRBV9; unclear D gene. Germline V gene data show CDR1 as SGDLS and CDR2 as YYNGEE. Between the trimmed V and J ends, which lost 5 bases and 6 bases, there was a span of 8 bases. CDR3 length equals 11 residues.

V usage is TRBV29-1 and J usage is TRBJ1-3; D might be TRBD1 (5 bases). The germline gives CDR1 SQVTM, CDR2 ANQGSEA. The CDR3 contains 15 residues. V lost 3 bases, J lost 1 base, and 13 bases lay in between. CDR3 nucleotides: TGCAGCGTTGAGCACGGGGGGGTATCTGGAAACACCATATATTTT. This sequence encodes CSVEHGGVSGNTIYF.